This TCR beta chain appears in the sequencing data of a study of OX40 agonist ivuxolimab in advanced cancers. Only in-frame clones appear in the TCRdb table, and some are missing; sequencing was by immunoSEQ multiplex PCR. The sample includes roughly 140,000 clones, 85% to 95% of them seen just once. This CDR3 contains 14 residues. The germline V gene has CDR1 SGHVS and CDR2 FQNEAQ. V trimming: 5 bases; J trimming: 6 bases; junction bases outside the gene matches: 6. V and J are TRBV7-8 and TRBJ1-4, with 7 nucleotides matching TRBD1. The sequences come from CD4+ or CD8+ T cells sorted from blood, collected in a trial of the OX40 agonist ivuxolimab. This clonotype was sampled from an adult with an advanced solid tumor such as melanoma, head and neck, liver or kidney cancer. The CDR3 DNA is TGTGCCAGCAGCCTCCGGGACAGAGATGAAAAACTGTTTTTT. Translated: CASSLRDRDEKLFF.